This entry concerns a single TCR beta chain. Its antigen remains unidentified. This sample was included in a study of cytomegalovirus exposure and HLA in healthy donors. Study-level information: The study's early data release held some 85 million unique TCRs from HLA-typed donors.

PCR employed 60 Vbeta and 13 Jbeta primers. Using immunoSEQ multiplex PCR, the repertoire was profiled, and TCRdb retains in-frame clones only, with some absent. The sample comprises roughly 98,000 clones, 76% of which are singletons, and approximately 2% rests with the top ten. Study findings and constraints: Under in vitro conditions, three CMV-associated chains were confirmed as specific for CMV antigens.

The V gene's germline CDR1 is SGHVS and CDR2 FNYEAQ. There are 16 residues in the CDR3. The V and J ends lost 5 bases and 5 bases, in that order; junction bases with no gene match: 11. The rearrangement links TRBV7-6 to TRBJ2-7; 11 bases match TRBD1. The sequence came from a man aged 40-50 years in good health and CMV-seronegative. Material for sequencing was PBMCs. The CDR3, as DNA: TGTGCCAGCAGCCCGCGCCACGGACAGGGGGCCCACGAGCAGTACTTC. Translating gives CASSPRHGQGAHEQYF.